The 20 T cell receptor beta chains given below trace back to one sample, sequenced in a study of cytomegalovirus exposure and HLA in healthy donors. PCR employed 60 Vbeta and 13 Jbeta primers. Only in-frame clones appear in the TCRdb table, and some are missing; sequencing was by immunoSEQ multiplex PCR. The table records approximately 140,000 clones, around 80% of them present only once. Material: PBMCs. The receptors derive from a woman aged 40 to 55 in good health and CMV-seronegative.

The chain carries TRBV19 and TRBJ2-5; a weak D match, TRBD2 (5 bases). This CDR3 is built from 15 residues. V lost 6 bases and J 4 bases, leaving 18 bases between the germline ends. Germline CDR1 LNHDA, CDR2 SQIVND (reference sequence). The CDR3 loop reads CASSHKRDPRETQYF. The CDR3 nucleotides read TGTGCCAGTAGCCATAAGAGGGATCCGAGAGAGACCCAGTACTTC.

The chain carries TRBV7-3 and TRBJ2-1, with 7 positions matching TRBD2. Germline CDR1 reads SGHTA; CDR2 reads FQGTGA. V dropped 5 bases and J dropped 0; count of bases not matched to a gene: 4. The CDR3 spans 15 residues. In DNA, the CDR3 is TGTGCCAGCAGCCCCGGGGGGACCTCCTACAATGAGCAGTTCTTC. It encodes CASSPGGTSYNEQFF. Full variable domain (missing parts from reference TRBV7-3 and TRBJ2-1): GAGVSQTPSNKVTEKGKYVELRCDPISGHTALYWYRQSLGQGPEFLIYFQGTGAADDSGLPNDRFFAVRPEGSVSTLKIQRTERGDSAVYLCASSPGGTSYNEQFFGPGTRLTVL.

The V and J genes are TRBV28 and TRBJ1-1; no clear D gene. The CDR3 runs to 12 residues. The V gene lost 7 bases and the J gene lost 0 bases, with 6 bases spanning the gap. Germline V gives CDR1 MDHEN, CDR2 SYDVKM. CDR3 nucleotide sequence: TGTGCCAGCAACAGCCTGAACACTGAAGCTTTCTTT. Translation gives CASNSLNTEAFF.

V usage is TRBV9 and J usage is TRBJ2-3, with D possibly being TRBD1 (6 bases). The CDR3 length is 16 residues. Deletions cut 0 bases from V and 0 bases from J, with 11 bases between. CDR1 SGDLS and CDR2 YYNGEE come from the germline V gene. DNA of the CDR3: TGTGCCAGCAGCGTAGATTCAGGGACAAGCACAGATACGCAGTATTTT. Its protein is CASSVDSGTSTDTQYF.

The chain recombines TRBV28 with TRBJ2-1; D perhaps matches TRBD2 (6 bases). CDR3 length: 14 amino acids. The V end lost 10 bases, the J end lost 0 bases, and 13 bases lay between the germline ends. Per germline, CDR1 MDHEN and CDR2 SYDVKM. The CDR3 here is CATGAGSSYNEQFF. The CDR3 DNA reads TGTGCCACCGGAGCGGGTAGCTCCTACAATGAGCAGTTCTTC.

Remarks on this clone: Germline and junction disagree at one end, which may indicate a read error. V is TRBV7-9 and J is TRBJ1-2; tentative D call: TRBD1 (6 bases). The germline V gene encodes CDR1 SEHNR and CDR2 FQNEAQ (reference sequence). The CDR3 has 18 amino acids. The CDR3 here is CSSSSLFAGGDGIYGYTF. DNA for the CDR3: TGTTCCAGCAGCTCCTTATTTGCGGGGGGCGACGGGATCTATGGCTACACCTTC.

The chain carries TRBV4-3 and TRBJ1-2, with 7 bases aligning to TRBD1. Germline CDR1 and CDR2: LGHNA and YSLEER. V was pared by 2 bases and J by 4 bases, with 1 base of the junction left unmatched. This CDR3 comprises 13 residues. CDR3: CASSQRDSYGYTF. The DNA for the CDR3 is TGCGCCAGCAGCCAAAGGGACAGCTATGGCTACACCTTC.

The genes are TRBV5-1 and TRBJ1-1, with a weak D call TRBD1 (6 bases). Per the germline V gene, CDR1 is SGHRS and CDR2 is YFSETQ. The length of the CDR3 is 15 residues. Trimming stripped 4 bases from V and 1 base from J, with 14 bases between. In nucleotides, the CDR3 is TGCGCCAGCAGCCGTCGGGACACTACGAACACTGAAGCTTTCTTT. It specifies CASSRRDTTNTEAFF.

This clone was found a few times. An end of the junction does not agree with germline; a read error may underlie this. V gene TRBV2 combines with J gene TRBJ2-1; the match to TRBD2 covers 10 bases. Germline CDR1 is SNHLY and CDR2 is FYNNEI. The CDR3 runs to 14 residues. The CDR3 is CASSEYDSGGPKVF. The CDR3 DNA follows: TGTGCCAGCAGTGAATACGATAGCGGGGGGCCGAAGGTCTTC.

The chain has TRBV4-2 and TRBJ1-2; D not resolved. V lost 4 bases and J lost 4, with 16 bases in between. CDR1 and CDR2 from the germline V gene are LGHNA and YNFKEQ. The length of the CDR3 is 15 residues. CDR3 amino acids: CASSPDRREGYGYTF. In DNA form, the CDR3 reads TGTGCCAGCAGCCCGGATCGGAGGGAGGGCTATGGCTACACCTTC.

The chain employs TRBV6-6 and TRBJ1-2; the D is unclear. The CDR3 has 14 amino acids. CDR1 and CDR2 from the germline V gene are MNHNY and SVGAGI (reference sequence). Trimming removed 0 bases from V and 0 bases from J, with 5 bases in between. DNA of the CDR3: TGTGCCAGCAGTTACTCGGAGGCTAACTATGGCTACACCTTC. It is translated as CASSYSEANYGYTF.

This chain uses TRBV12-5 with TRBJ2-2, with unresolved D. The CDR3 consists of 13 residues. V lost 6 bases and J lost 6, with 11 bases in between. Germline V lookup: CDR1 LGHNT, CDR2 FRNRAP. The CDR3 nucleotides read TGTGCTAGTGGATCCTCTAGTTCCGGGGAGCTGTTTTTT. Protein product: CASGSSSSGELFF.

The chain couples TRBV7-3 to TRBJ1-1; TRBD1 agrees at 9 bases. The CDR3 consists of 15 residues. CDR1 is SGHTA, CDR2 FQGTGA, per germline. The V gene end was trimmed by 1 base and the J gene end by 4 bases; junction bases not matched to a gene: 4. This CDR3 reads CASSLMGGQGTEAFF. The CDR3, as DNA: TGTGCCAGCAGCTTAATGGGGGGACAGGGCACTGAAGCTTTCTTT.

The chain links TRBV15 to TRBJ2-1; 7 bases match TRBD1. Per germline, CDR1 LNHNV and CDR2 YYDKDF (reference sequence). The CDR3 sequence is 13 residues long. The J segment lost 4 bases and the V segment lost 3 bases, leaving 0 bases of the junction unmatched. The chain's CDR3 is CATSRGQYNEQFF. The CDR3 coding sequence is TGTGCCACCAGCAGGGGACAGTACAATGAGCAGTTCTTC.

This clone was seen a single time. This chain links TRBV7-9 with TRBJ1-1; D gene ambiguous. Trimming shortened V by 5 bases and J by 7 bases, and 11 bases separated the two germline ends. Germline CDR1 SEHNR, CDR2 FQNEAQ (reference sequence). This CDR3 comprises 12 residues. CDR3 protein: CASSAISREAFF. DNA for the CDR3: TGTGCCAGCAGCGCCATCAGTCGTGAAGCTTTCTTT. Looking up the rest from reference TRBV7-9 and TRBJ1-1 gives the full variable domain: DTGVSQNPRHKITKRGQNVTFRCDPISEHNRLYWYRQTLGQGPEFLTYFQNEAQLEKSRLLSDRFSAERPKGSFSTLEIQRTEQGDSAMYLCASSAISREAFFGQGTRLTVV.

In regard to this clone: This sample includes further DNA sequences coding for the same CDR3. The chain joins TRBV7-9 to TRBJ1-1; TRBD1 matches at 7 bases. CDR1 is SEHNR and CDR2 is FQNEAQ in the germline V gene (reference sequence). J was trimmed by 1 base and V by 1 base; bases with no gene match: 0. This CDR3 has 14 residues. The CDR3 DNA sequence: TGTGCCAGCAGCTTAGGACAGGGGAACACTGAAGCTTTCTTT. Its translation: CASSLGQGNTEAFF.

Only a few counts were recorded for this clone. The V call is TRBV25-1, the J call TRBJ2-5, with D unresolved. The assigned J gene may be wrong: the sequence end matches TRBJ2-7 better. CDR3 length equals 14 residues. Germline V gene data show CDR1 as MGHDK and CDR2 as SYGVNS. In DNA form, the CDR3 reads TGTGCCAGCAGTGAAAACGAGCGTAGGTACGAGCAGTACTTC. This gives the protein CASSENERRYEQYF.

This clone was seen just once. The rearrangement links TRBV28 to TRBJ1-4, with a possible D match to TRBD1 (5 bases). Germline CDR1 reads MDHEN; CDR2 reads SYDVKM. The CDR3 covers 14 residues. Trimming stripped 11 bases from V and 0 bases from J, with 13 bases between. The CDR3 nucleotides read TGTGCCGGGGGGACCGGAGCAACTAATGAAAAACTGTTTTTT. It encodes CAGGTGATNEKLFF.

This sequence joins TRBV5-4 and TRBJ1-3; no clear D. Germline CDR1 is SGHNT and CDR2 is YYREEE (reference sequence). CDR3 length equals 15 residues. The germline V and J ends were trimmed by 4 bases and 0 bases, with 11 bases remaining between them. CDR3 in DNA: TGTGCCAGCAGCGCCGCGGGCCCCTCTGGAAACACCATATATTTT. This codes for CASSAAGPSGNTIYF.

For the CDR3, the DNA is TGCAGCGTTGGGGGCGGGAGAGGGGAGACCCAGTACTTC. As protein: CSVGGGRGETQYF. This chain connects TRBV29-1 to TRBJ2-5; TRBD2 agrees at 7 bases. This CDR3 region has 13 residues. Germline V gene sequence: CDR1 SQVTM, CDR2 ANQGSEA. V trimming: 4 bases; J trimming: 5 bases; junction bases outside the gene matches: 7.